The next 12 T cell receptor beta chains were all read from a single sample in a study of tumor-infiltrating lymphocytes in primary liver carcinoma. The study co-extracted DNA and RNA from roughly 20-30 mg of unsorted bulk tissue. From around 0.5 ug of total RNA, TCR beta-specific cDNA was reverse-transcribed using a constant-region primer. Slightly modified ARM-PCR with three nested multiplex PCR rounds yielded TCR beta libraries. A C-beta reverse primer and TRBV1-TRBV30 forward primers served in each of the first two PCR rounds, at about 10 cycles apiece. From the multiplex PCR reads, TCRdb called clonotypes with MiXCR, one entry per CDR3 protein. Found here are approximately 23,000 distinct CDR3 sequences, around 81% of them singletons; the top ten hold roughly 35%. The specimen was liver tumor tissue from sampling region 2. As to subset: tumor region T2, inferior pole. The receptors stem from a young woman with primary liver carcinoma and hepatitis B virus infection.

This clonotype was observed a few times. One junction end disagrees with the germline gene, perhaps due to a read error. The chain links TRBV11-2 to TRBJ2-3; TRBD2 might be the D (6 bases). Germline-derived CDR1 and CDR2 are SGHAT and FQNNGV. The CDR3 has 15 amino acids. CDR3 in amino acids: CASSSGSRRADMQYF. CDR3 sequence (DNA): TGTGCCAGTAGCTCAGGAAGCCGGAGGGCAGATATGCAGTATTTT. Full variable domain (rest looked up from reference TRBV11-2 and TRBJ2-3): EAGVAQSPRYKIIEKRQSVAFWCNPISGHATLYWYQQILGQGPKLLIQFQNNGVVDDSQLPKDRFSAERLKGVDSTLKIQPAKLEDSAVYLCASSSGSRRADMQYFGPGTRLTVL.

With respect to this clonotype: Germline is not matched at one junction end, which may reflect a read error. The J gene is TRBJ1-1, the V gene TRBV6-5; D remains unclear. The CDR3 length is 11 residues. Germline values: CDR1 MNHEY, CDR2 SVGAGI. CDR3 coding DNA: TGTGCCAACAGTTACGCATATATAGCTTTCTTT. Translation gives CANSYAYIAFF.

Turning to this clonotype: Relative to the germline gene, one junction end is altered; a read error may explain this. The V and J genes are TRBV6-1 and TRBJ1-3; TRBD1 might be the D (5 bases). The CDR3 is 14 amino acids. Germline CDR1 is MNHNS and CDR2 is SASEGT. The CDR3 here is CASNGAVYGDTIYF. As DNA, the CDR3 is TGTGCCAGCAATGGGGCTGTCTATGGAGACACCATATATTTT.

As regards this clonotype: A junction boundary mismatches the germline segment, possibly from a read error. The V gene is TRBV28, the J gene TRBJ2-3; D is undetermined. Germline assignment: CDR1 MDHEN and CDR2 SYDVKM. The length of the CDR3 is 14 residues. DNA for the CDR3: TGTGCCAGCAGTTTGTCTAATAGAACAGATATGCAGTATTTT. It is translated as CASSLSNRTDMQYF.

The rearrangement links TRBV4-3 to TRBJ1-2; unclear D gene. The germline CDR1 and CDR2 sequences are LGHNA and YSLEER. There are 14 residues in the CDR3. The V and J ends lost 4 bases and 4 bases respectively, with 13 bases between them. The CDR3 region has the DNA TGCGCCAGCAGCCCTGAGCTGGGGATCTATGGCTACACCTTC. The encoded protein is CASSPELGIYGYTF.

The chain combines TRBV5-6 with TRBJ1-1, with D possibly TRBD1 on 5 matching bases. The CDR3 runs to 16 residues. The V end was cut by 6 bases, the J end by 4 bases, with 22 bases between. Germline V gene data show CDR1 as SGHDT and CDR2 as YYEEEE. The DNA of the CDR3 is TGTGCCAGCATCTTCGGGGCAGGGAAAGGAGGCACTGAAGCTTTCTTT. It encodes CASIFGAGKGGTEAFF.

A note on this clonotype: The junction shows a germline mismatch at one end, possibly a read error. The rearrangement links TRBV11-2 to TRBJ1-1; 7 bases fit TRBD1. The CDR3 has 20 residues. Germline values: CDR1 SGHAT, CDR2 FQNNGV. CDR3 nucleotides: TGTACCAGCAGCGCTCGGGACAGAGGGCGCACGAGGTGGAGTAACACTGAAGCTTTCTTT. Its protein is CTSSARDRGRTRWSNTEAFF. The complete variable domain, with remaining parts taken from reference TRBV11-2 and TRBJ1-1, reads EAGVAQSPRYKIIEKRQSVAFWCNPISGHATLYWYQQILGQGPKLLIQFQNNGVVDDSQLPKDRFSAERLKGVDSTLKIQPAKLEDSAVYLCTSSARDRGRTRWSNTEAFFGQGTRLTVV.

The J gene is TRBJ2-1, the V gene TRBV9; 9 bases agree with TRBD1. This CDR3 has 15 residues. Germline loops: CDR1 SGDLS, CDR2 YYNGEE. V shed 0 bases, J shed 6 bases, and the junction held 4 bases outside the gene matches. For the CDR3, the DNA is TGTGCCAGCAGCGTAGGGGGACAGGGCCGCAATGAGCAGTTCTTC. It codes for CASSVGGQGRNEQFF.

Comments on this clonotype: At one end the junction does not follow the germline gene, possibly because of a read error. The CDR3, as DNA: TGTGCCAACAGCTTAGACCGGGACCCCTCCTACGAGCAATACTTC. Its protein is CANSLDRDPSYEQYF. V is TRBV11-3 and J is TRBJ2-7; D is possibly TRBD1 or TRBD2 (5 bases each). Germline V lookup: CDR1 SGHNT, CDR2 YENEEA. The CDR3 is 15 residues long. Looking up the rest from reference TRBV11-3 and TRBJ2-7 gives the full variable domain: EAGVVQSPRYKIIEKKQPVAFWCNPISGHNTLYWYLQNLGQGPELLIRYENEEAVDDSQLPKDRFSAERLKGVDSTLKIQPAELGDSAVYLCANSLDRDPSYEQYFGPGTRLTVT.

A word on this clonotype: At one of its ends the junction is not consistent with the germline gene, which may arise from a read error. This sequence joins TRBV29-1 and TRBJ1-2; D is possibly TRBD1 (5 bases). The germline gives CDR1 SQVTM, CDR2 ANQGSEA. CDR3 size: 13 residues. As DNA, the CDR3 is TGCAGTGTTGATAAGGACACGTCCTATGGTAACACCTTC. It encodes CSVDKDTSYGNTF.

Note on this clonotype: At one end, the junction sequence differs from germline, possibly due to a read error. The chain is built from TRBV6-5 and TRBJ2-2, with D perhaps matching TRBD1 (6 bases). CDR1 and CDR2 (germline): MNHEY, SVGAGI. This CDR3 has 15 amino acids. The CDR3 DNA reads as TGTGCCAGCAGTCCGCATACAGGGTTCACCGGGGAGCTGTTTTTC. This sequence encodes CASSPHTGFTGELFF.

This clonotype was seen more than once but under ten times. This rearrangement joins TRBV11-2 to TRBJ2-3; TRBD2 matches 10 bases. CDR3 size: 15 residues. The junction had 17 bases not matched to a gene; V was cut back by 6 bases and J by 14 bases. Germline-derived CDR1 and CDR2 are SGHAT and FQNNGV. The CDR3 sequence is CASSSGSGRADMRYF. CDR3 DNA: TGTGCCAGCAGTTCAGGAAGCGGGAGGGCAGATATGCGGTATTTT.